This TCR beta chain derives from a study of cytomegalovirus exposure and HLA in healthy donors. The primer mix had 60 Vbeta and 13 Jbeta primers. Measured with immunoSEQ multiplex PCR; TCRdb has only the in-frame clones, and not every one. The sample carries approximately 120,000 clones, about 78% recorded once. V shed 4 bases and J shed 0 bases, with 10 bases lying between them. CDR1 is SGHRS, CDR2 YFSETQ, per germline. The CDR3 is 14 residues long. J is TRBJ1-1 and V is TRBV5-1; D is ambiguous. This sequence was found in a female donor in good health and CMV-seronegative. Sequences were obtained from PBMCs. DNA of the CDR3: TGCGCCAGCAGCCCGATCGTAGTGAACACTGAAGCTTTCTTT. Translation gives CASSPIVVNTEAFF.